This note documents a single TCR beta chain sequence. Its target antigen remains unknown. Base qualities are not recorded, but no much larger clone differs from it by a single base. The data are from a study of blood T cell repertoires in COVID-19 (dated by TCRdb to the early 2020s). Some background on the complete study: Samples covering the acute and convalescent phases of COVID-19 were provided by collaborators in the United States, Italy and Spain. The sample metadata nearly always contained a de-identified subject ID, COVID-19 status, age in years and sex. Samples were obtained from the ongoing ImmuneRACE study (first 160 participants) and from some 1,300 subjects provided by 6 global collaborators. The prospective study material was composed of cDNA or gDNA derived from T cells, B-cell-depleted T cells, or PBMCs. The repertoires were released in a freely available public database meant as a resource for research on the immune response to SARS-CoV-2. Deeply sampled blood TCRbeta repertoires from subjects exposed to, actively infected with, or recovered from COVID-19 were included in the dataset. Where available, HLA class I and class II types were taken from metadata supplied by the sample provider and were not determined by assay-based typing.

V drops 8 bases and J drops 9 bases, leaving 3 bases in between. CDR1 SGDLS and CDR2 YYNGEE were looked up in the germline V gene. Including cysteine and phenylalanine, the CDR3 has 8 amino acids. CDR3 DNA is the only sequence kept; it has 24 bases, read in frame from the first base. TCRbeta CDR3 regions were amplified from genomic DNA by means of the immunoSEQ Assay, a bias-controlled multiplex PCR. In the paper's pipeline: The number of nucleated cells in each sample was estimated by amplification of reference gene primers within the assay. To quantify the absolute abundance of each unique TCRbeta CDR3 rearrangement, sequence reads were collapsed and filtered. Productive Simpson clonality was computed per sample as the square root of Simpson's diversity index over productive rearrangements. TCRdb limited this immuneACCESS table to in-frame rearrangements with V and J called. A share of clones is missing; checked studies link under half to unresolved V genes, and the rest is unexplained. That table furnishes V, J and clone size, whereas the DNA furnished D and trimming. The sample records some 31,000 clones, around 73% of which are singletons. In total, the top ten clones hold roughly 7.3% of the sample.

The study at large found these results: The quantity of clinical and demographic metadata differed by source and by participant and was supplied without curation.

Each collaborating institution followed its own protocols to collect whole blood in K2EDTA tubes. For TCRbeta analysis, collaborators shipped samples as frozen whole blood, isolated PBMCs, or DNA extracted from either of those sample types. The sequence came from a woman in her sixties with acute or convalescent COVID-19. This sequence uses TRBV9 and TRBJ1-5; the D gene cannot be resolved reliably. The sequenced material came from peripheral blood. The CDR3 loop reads CASRPQHF. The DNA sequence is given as TGTGCCAGTAGGCCCCAGCATTTT.